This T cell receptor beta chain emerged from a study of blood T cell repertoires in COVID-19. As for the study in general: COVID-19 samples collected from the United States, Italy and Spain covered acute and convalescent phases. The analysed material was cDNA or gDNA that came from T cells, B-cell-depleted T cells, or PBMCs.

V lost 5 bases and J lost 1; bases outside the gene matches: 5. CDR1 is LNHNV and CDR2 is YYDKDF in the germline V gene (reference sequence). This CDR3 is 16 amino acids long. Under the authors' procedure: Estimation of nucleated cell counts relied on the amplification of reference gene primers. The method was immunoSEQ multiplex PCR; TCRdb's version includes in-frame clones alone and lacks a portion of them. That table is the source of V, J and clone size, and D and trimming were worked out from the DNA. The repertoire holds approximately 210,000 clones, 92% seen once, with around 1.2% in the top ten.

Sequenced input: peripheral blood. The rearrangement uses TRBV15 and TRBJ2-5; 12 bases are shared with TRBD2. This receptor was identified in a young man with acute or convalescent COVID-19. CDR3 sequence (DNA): TGTGCCACCAGCCGCGGACTAGCGGGGCTCCAAGAGACCCAGTACTTC. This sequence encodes CATSRGLAGLQETQYF.